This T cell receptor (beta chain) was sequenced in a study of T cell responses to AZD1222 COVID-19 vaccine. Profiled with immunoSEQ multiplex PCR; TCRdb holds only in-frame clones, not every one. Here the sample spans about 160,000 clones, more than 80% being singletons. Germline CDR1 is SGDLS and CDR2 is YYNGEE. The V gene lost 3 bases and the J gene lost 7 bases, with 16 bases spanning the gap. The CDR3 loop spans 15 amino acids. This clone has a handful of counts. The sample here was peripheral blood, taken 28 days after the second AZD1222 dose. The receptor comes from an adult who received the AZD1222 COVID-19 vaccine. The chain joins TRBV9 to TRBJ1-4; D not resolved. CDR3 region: CASSAGHLGAEKLFF. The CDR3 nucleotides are TGTGCCAGCAGCGCCGGCCACCTCGGAGCTGAAAAACTGTTTTTT.